This TCR beta chain was identified in a study of yellow fever vaccine responses in identical twins (dated by TCRdb to 2016 to 2019). Background for the entire study: The study precisely tracked vaccine-responding T cell clones in identical twins. General conclusions and limits of the study: According to the authors, the vaccine-induced T cell response in identical twins seemed to be partly convergent and partly specific to each individual.

The library was generated by RT-PCR. TCRdb shows the sequencer as Illumina HiSeq 2500. In-frame beta chains were kept once TCRdb had trimmed the public reads at Q25 with fastp and called clones with MiXCR. Rows merge per CDR3 protein into single entries with the most common DNA and genes. For this sample the table gives approximately 33,000 distinct CDR3 sequences, of which more than 45% were detected only once. The ten largest clones represent about 4.5% of the sample. CDR3 length: 14 amino acids, cysteine to phenylalanine. The retained sequence is limited to the CDR3, 42 bases, with the frame set at the first base. V is trimmed back by 6 bases and J by 5 bases, and the junction contains 4 bases that no gene match accounts for. CDR1 and CDR2 are read off the germline V gene as SGHNT and YENEEA. This clonotype was counted between two and nine times. Its antigen is not yet known. Base qualities are missing; no much larger clone stands one base away.

The material sequenced was T cells from blood (PBMCs), unsorted or a sorted subset (not recorded which), taken before or after yellow fever vaccination (not recorded which). The clonotype comes from a woman younger than 35 who received the yellow fever vaccine. Donor details come from another sample of the same person, matched by shared clones. This chain joins TRBV11-3 to TRBJ2-5; TRBD2 lines up with 12 middle nucleotides. The nucleotide sequence is TGTGCCAGCAGTTCACTAGCGGGGGGTGAGACCCAGTACTTC. Its protein is CASSSLAGGETQYF.